Below are 5 T cell receptor beta chains sequenced from a single sample in a study of T cell responses to AZD1222 COVID-19 vaccine. The data were produced by immunoSEQ multiplex PCR, yet TCRdb's version contains in-frame clones alone and is incomplete. Found here are fewer than 90,000 clones, around nine tenths of them singletons; the top ten hold 6.9%. Source: peripheral blood, taken 28 days after the second AZD1222 dose. Receptors were obtained from an adult who received the AZD1222 COVID-19 vaccine.

The chain employs TRBV6-5 and TRBJ1-6; TRBD1 matches 7 bases. This CDR3 region has 15 residues. The germline V gene has CDR1 MNHEY and CDR2 SVGAGI. V shed 6 bases and J 5 bases; nucleotides not matched to a gene: 7. CDR3 amino acids: CASSPDRADNSPLHF. CDR3 DNA: TGTGCCAGCAGCCCAGACAGGGCGGATAATTCACCCCTCCACTTT.

The chain combines TRBV11-2 with TRBJ2-3; D is unclear. Germline values: CDR1 SGHAT, CDR2 FQNNGV. CDR3 size: 14 residues. Trimming took 3 bases from V and 0 from J, leaving 7 bases between them. The CDR3 loop is CASSFADSTDTQYF. The CDR3 DNA is TGTGCCAGCAGCTTTGCGGATAGCACAGATACGCAGTATTTT.

The chain uses TRBV12-5 and TRBJ2-7; D is unclear. The V and J ends lost 3 bases and 0 bases respectively, with 9 bases between them. This CDR3 comprises 14 residues. The V gene's germline CDR1 is LGHNT and CDR2 FRNRAP. The CDR3 bases are TGTGCTAGTGGTTTTAGCCCTCTCTCCTACGAGCAGTACTTC. This gives the protein CASGFSPLSYEQYF.

The chain joins TRBV5-5 to TRBJ2-1, with TRBD1 matching 8 bases. The V gene's germline CDR1 is SGHKS and CDR2 YYEKEE (reference sequence). Germline trimming cut 4 bases from V and 7 bases from J; bases unmatched to any gene: 13. There are 16 residues in the CDR3. In DNA, the CDR3 is TGTGCCAGCAGCCCCCCGGACAGGGTAATGGGGAATGAGCAGTTCTTC. Amino acids: CASSPPDRVMGNEQFF.

This clone was found many times. DNA for the CDR3: TGCGCCAGCAGCTTGAACTACTACGAGCAGTACTTC. Its protein is CASSLNYYEQYF. The rearrangement joins TRBV5-1 to TRBJ2-7; D remains unclear. Between the trimmed V and J ends, which lost 1 base and 3 bases, there was a span of 5 bases. This CDR3 has 12 amino acids. The germline V gene has CDR1 SGHRS and CDR2 YFSETQ.